The 21 T cell receptor beta chains below come from one sample, sequenced in a study of blood T cell repertoires in COVID-19. This table comes from immunoSEQ multiplex PCR, and its TCRdb copy is limited to in-frame clones, with some not included. The sample yields around 180,000 clones, roughly 86% seen once. Sequencing input: peripheral blood. These receptor sequences come from a woman between 25 and 40 years old with active or convalescent COVID-19.

In its sample, this clone was seen a few times. The gene calls are TRBV29-1 and TRBJ1-1; no firm D call. V was clipped by 2 bases and J by 4 bases, with 14 bases between them. This CDR3 is built from 14 residues. Germline lookup yields CDR1 SQVTM and CDR2 ANQGSEA. The CDR3 bases are TGCAGCGTTGAACGTCGCCGAACTCTCACTGAAGCTTTCTTT. Encoded protein: CSVERRRTLTEAFF.

V usage is TRBV3-1 (or the pseudogene TRBV3-2) and J usage is TRBJ2-5, with D perhaps TRBD2 (6 bases). Germline CDR1 and CDR2: LGHDT and YNNKEL (reference sequence). With 6 bases removed from V and 5 bases from J, the gap between germline ends came to 16 bases. The CDR3 runs to 14 residues. Written as DNA, the CDR3 is TGTGCCAGCAGACGCAGGGAGGCTGGGGAGACCCAGTACTTC. Translated, it gives CASRRREAGETQYF.

The V and J genes are TRBV6-5 and TRBJ2-1; 7 nucleotides match TRBD2. With V trimmed by 1 base and J by 8 bases, 11 bases remained unmatched. Looked up from germline, CDR1 is MNHEY and CDR2 is SVGAGI. The CDR3 length is 16 residues. The CDR3, as DNA: TGTGCCAGCAGTTACTTTTCTGCGGGGGTAGGCTATGAGCAGTTCTTC. Amino acids: CASSYFSAGVGYEQFF.

The J gene is TRBJ2-2, the V gene TRBV6-6, with 7 bases identical to TRBD2. The V and J ends lost 3 bases and 0 bases, in that order; junction bases with no gene match: 4. Germline V gene data show CDR1 as MNHNY and CDR2 as SVGAGI (reference sequence). The CDR3 is 16 amino acids. For the CDR3, the DNA is TGTGCCAGCAGTTATCTCGGGGGGACGAACACCGGGGAGCTGTTTTTT. Translation: CASSYLGGTNTGELFF.

CDR3 in DNA: TGTGCCAGCAGCCAAGGGGAAGGGCTAGCGGGGATTTATAATGAGCAGTTCTTC. It is translated as CASSQGEGLAGIYNEQFF. The chain has TRBV3-1 (or the pseudogene TRBV3-2) and TRBJ2-1; TRBD2 aligns across 9 bases. CDR3 size: 18 residues. Germline CDR1 is LGHDT and CDR2 is YNNKEL (reference sequence). After removal of 1 base from V and 7 bases from J, the junction contained 14 bases not matched to a gene.

The rearrangement joins TRBV28 to TRBJ1-1; a weak D match, TRBD1 (5 bases). The V gene lost 3 bases and the J gene lost 6 bases, with 11 bases spanning the gap. Germline CDR1 reads MDHEN; CDR2 reads SYDVKM. The CDR3 spans 13 residues. CDR3 DNA: TGTGCCAGCAGTTTGGGGGGGGTCGCTGAAGCTTTCTTT. Translation: CASSLGGVAEAFF.

This clone showed up just a few times. The gene calls are TRBV6-5 and TRBJ1-1, with 7 bases identical to TRBD1. The length of the CDR3 is 15 residues. The germline V gene encodes CDR1 MNHEY and CDR2 SVGAGI. V lost 2 bases to trimming and J lost 2 bases; unmatched junction nucleotides: 5. CDR3 amino acids: CASSYAGQTNTEAFF. The CDR3 DNA follows: TGTGCCAGCAGTTACGCGGGACAGACAAACACTGAAGCTTTCTTT.

V usage is TRBV6-2 or TRBV6-3 and J usage is TRBJ2-2, with 8 nucleotides matching TRBD1. CDR1 and CDR2 (germline): MNHEY, SVGEGT. The CDR3 covers 14 residues. V was pared by 6 bases and J by 4 bases, with 4 bases of the junction left unmatched. CDR3 DNA sequence: TGTGCCAGCAGCCGTACAGGGGGCACCGGGGAGCTGTTTTTT. Residues: CASSRTGGTGELFF.

The count of this clone is one. The gene calls are TRBV7-2 and TRBJ2-5; 10 nucleotides agree with TRBD2. V trimming: 6 bases; J trimming: 0 bases; junction bases outside the gene matches: 13. The CDR3 has 18 residues. Germline V gene sequence: CDR1 SGHTA, CDR2 FQGNSA. The chain's CDR3 is CASRVGVGSGGYQETQYF. As DNA, the CDR3 is TGTGCCAGCAGAGTAGGGGTCGGTAGCGGGGGGTACCAAGAGACCCAGTACTTC.

DNA for the CDR3: TGTGCCAGCAGTTACACAGGAGCCTCCTACGAGCAGTACTTC. It is translated as CASSYTGASYEQYF. The chain employs TRBV6-2 or TRBV6-3 and TRBJ2-7, with TRBD1 as a possible D gene (5 bases). The CDR3 is 14 residues long. From germline, CDR1 is MNHEY and CDR2 SVGEGT. V was shortened by 2 bases and J by 0 bases, with 8 bases between the two germline ends.

This chain links TRBV3-1 (or the pseudogene TRBV3-2) with TRBJ1-1, with 7 bases identical to TRBD1. The ends lost 3 bases at V and 4 bases at J; junction bases unmatched: 8. The CDR3 length is 15 residues. Germline V gene lookup returns CDR1 LGHDT and CDR2 YNNKEL (reference sequence). The CDR3 DNA is TGTGCCAGCAGCCACGAGCCAGGGGGTGCCACTGAAGCTTTCTTT. It codes for CASSHEPGGATEAFF.

J is TRBJ2-7 and V is TRBV11-2; no firm D call. Germline CDR1 SGHAT, CDR2 FQNNGV. The CDR3 totals 16 residues. With 4 bases removed from V and 5 bases from J, the gap between germline ends came to 21 bases. The CDR3 DNA is TGTGCCAGCAGCTCCCCCGCCGTGTCAGGTGAACACGAGCAGTACTTC. As protein: CASSSPAVSGEHEQYF.

This clone was picked up a small number of times. The chain recombines TRBV11-2 with TRBJ2-5; a weak D match, TRBD2 (6 bases). The V gene lost 2 bases and the J gene lost 4 bases, with 17 bases spanning the gap. The CDR3 is 16 residues long. The V gene's germline CDR1 is SGHAT and CDR2 FQNNGV. CDR3 DNA sequence: TGTGCCAGCAGCTTAAGTTATAGCGGCCTGGGAGAGACCCAGTACTTC. Translating it yields CASSLSYSGLGETQYF. Variable domain in full (rest from reference TRBV11-2 and TRBJ2-5): EAGVAQSPRYKIIEKRQSVAFWCNPISGHATLYWYQQILGQGPKLLIQFQNNGVVDDSQLPKDRFSAERLKGVDSTLKIQPAKLEDSAVYLCASSLSYSGLGETQYFGPGTRLLVL.

The V gene is TRBV3-1 (or the pseudogene TRBV3-2), the J gene TRBJ1-1, with 11 bases fitting TRBD1. This CDR3 has 14 amino acids. J lost 5 bases, V lost 4 bases, and 3 bases had no gene match. Germline V gives CDR1 LGHDT, CDR2 YNNKEL (reference sequence). CDR3 nucleotides: TGTGCCAGCAGCCCGGGGACAGGGGGGACTGAAGCTTTCTTT. The encoded protein is CASSPGTGGTEAFF.

The J gene is TRBJ2-3, the V gene TRBV9, with D tentatively TRBD2 (5 bases). Germline lookup yields CDR1 SGDLS and CDR2 YYNGEE. The CDR3 length is 16 residues. V lost 0 bases to trimming and J lost 7 bases, with 18 bases between them. The CDR3 bases are TGTGCCAGCAGCGTAGAGCCCTCGGACTTTGGAAATACGCAGTATTTT. It encodes CASSVEPSDFGNTQYF.

A note on this clone: The same CDR3 also results from other DNA sequences found in this sample. This chain uses TRBV3-1 (or the pseudogene TRBV3-2) with TRBJ2-5; TRBD2 is a possible D gene (5 bases). V was trimmed by 1 base and J by 3 bases, leaving 6 bases between them. Per germline, CDR1 LGHDT and CDR2 YNNKEL (reference sequence). The CDR3 extends over 13 amino acids. This CDR3 reads CASSQAGKETQYF. The CDR3 nucleotides read TGTGCCAGCAGCCAAGCGGGAAAAGAGACCCAGTACTTC.

CDR3 sequence (DNA): TGCGCCAGCAGCCGACGAGGCGTCCAAGAGACCCAGTACTTC. Its protein product is CASSRRGVQETQYF. The rearrangement joins TRBV5-1 to TRBJ2-5, with no clear D. The V gene lost 4 bases and the J gene lost 1 base, with 11 bases spanning the gap. CDR1 is SGHRS and CDR2 is YFSETQ in the germline V gene. The CDR3 loop spans 14 amino acids.

V usage is TRBV9 and J usage is TRBJ2-1; 9 bases are a match to TRBD2. The CDR3 totals 18 residues. Trimming cost V 1 base and J 5 bases; bases outside gene matches: 13. Germline CDR1 reads SGDLS; CDR2 reads YYNGEE. CDR3 DNA sequence: TGTGCCAGCAGCGTAAATAGCGGGGGCCGGTTGGTTAACAATGAGCAGTTCTTC. Its protein is CASSVNSGGRLVNNEQFF.

This chain joins TRBV6-5 and TRBJ1-5; 8 bases are a match to TRBD1. Germline CDR1 and CDR2: MNHEY and SVGAGI. J gave up 7 bases and V 5 bases, and 4 bases lay outside the gene matches. The CDR3 totals 13 residues. In DNA, the CDR3 is TGTGCCAGCAGTCTGACAGGGGCCCAGCCCCAGCATTTT. This translates into CASSLTGAQPQHF.

The genes are TRBV2 and TRBJ2-1, with D possibly TRBD1 on 5 matching bases. The germline V and J ends were trimmed by 6 bases and 6 bases, with 15 bases remaining between them. There are 14 residues in the CDR3. Germline V gives CDR1 SNHLY, CDR2 FYNNEI. CDR3 sequence: CASRGSQGSNEQFF. In DNA form, the CDR3 reads TGTGCCAGCAGGGGGTCCCAGGGAAGCAATGAGCAGTTCTTC.

The chain joins TRBV5-1 to TRBJ2-3; D remains unclear. Germline V lookup: CDR1 SGHRS, CDR2 YFSETQ. The V gene lost 1 base and the J gene lost 5 bases, with 11 bases spanning the gap. This CDR3 is 14 amino acids long. DNA of the CDR3: TGCGCCAGCAGCTTGAGTCTAGTGGAAGATACGCAGTATTTT. Translation gives CASSLSLVEDTQYF.